This TCR beta chain was sequenced for a study of regulatory T cells in long-lasting Graves disease. This CDR3 is built from 18 residues. Germline lookup yields CDR1 DFQATT and CDR2 SNEGSKA (reference sequence). The V and J ends lost 6 bases and 7 bases, in that order; junction bases with no gene match: 16. CDR3-region Arm-PCR and iRepertoire HTBI primers produced the TCR beta libraries. In TCRdb, the multiplex PCR reads were re-called with MiXCR into one record per CDR3 protein. Of over 300,000 distinct CDR3 sequences listed, about 14% were seen once; the top ten hold over 20%. Regarding time point: newly diagnosed GD, antithyroid drugs for less than 3 months. The TCR library used RNA extracted from PBMCs.

The sequence was obtained from a female donor with Graves disease. Sample: peripheral blood mononuclear cells (PBMCs), taken at new diagnosis, from a patient treated with antithyroid drugs. The V gene is TRBV20-1, the J gene TRBJ2-2; 14 bases match TRBD2. DNA of the CDR3: TGCAGTGCCTCCGGGACTAGCGGGAGTGGGCGATTTGGCGGGGAGCTGTTTTTT. Translating it yields CSASGTSGSGRFGGELFF.